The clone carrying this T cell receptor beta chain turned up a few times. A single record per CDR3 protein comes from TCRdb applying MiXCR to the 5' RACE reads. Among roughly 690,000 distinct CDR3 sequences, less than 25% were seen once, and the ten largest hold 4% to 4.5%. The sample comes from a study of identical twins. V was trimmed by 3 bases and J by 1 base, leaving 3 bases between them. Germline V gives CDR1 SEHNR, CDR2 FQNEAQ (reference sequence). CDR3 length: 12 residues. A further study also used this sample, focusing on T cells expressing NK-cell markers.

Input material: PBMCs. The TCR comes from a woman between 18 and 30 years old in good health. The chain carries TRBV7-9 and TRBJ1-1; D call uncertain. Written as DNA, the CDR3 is TGTGCCAGCAGCTTTTGGAACACTGAAGCTTTCTTT. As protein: CASSFWNTEAFF.